This TCR beta chain was captured in a study of T cells expressing NK-cell markers. Study background: According to the study, TCR beta repertoires originated from sorted CD3+CD56+NKG2C+, CD3+CD56+NKG2C- and CD3+CD56-NKG2C+ T cells. HCMV seropositivity marked most of the eight sequenced donors; one was seronegative.

Germline loops: CDR1 KGHSH, CDR2 LQKENI. This CDR3 contains 13 residues. Scientists made TCR beta cDNA using 5'RACE template switching with UMIs. With the 5' RACE reads reprocessed, TCRdb shows one record per CDR3 protein and no DNA. The sample has about 540,000 distinct CDR3 sequences. The sequenced sample was blood T cells: a sorted CD56 or NKG2C T cell subset, CD4+ or CD8+ T cells, or bulk PBMC T cells (not recorded which). The gene calls are TRBV18 and TRBJ2-3. The TCR originated in a man younger than 35 in good health. The CDR3 loop reads CASSSHSTDTQYF.